This TCR beta chain derives from a study of shared clonotypes between healthy human individuals (dated by TCRdb to the early 2020s). Notes on the research overall: The cohort comprised a couple of women and a few men aged 18 to 49 years. Leukapheresis yielded between about 0.94 and 9 billion PBMCs per donor. For each donor, CD4 naive and CD4 memory were each run on three plates, CD8 naive on two plates, and CD8 memory on one plate. To increase sequencing depth and limit assay-specific biases, TCR repertoire library preparation and sequencing were carried out by different laboratories using diverse techniques. To estimate repertoire size and how much clonotype sharing occurs between individuals, the study deeply sequenced the blood TCR repertoires of a handful of healthy adults. Study-wide conclusions, independent of this receptor: Naive subsets generally had larger estimated clonotype richness than memory subsets did. Compared with non-shared clonotypes, the clonotypes found in all four sorted-subset donors had higher generation probabilities. Sampling was restricted to blood, and TCR repertoires in tissues likely differ from the TCR repertoires found in blood. Pairwise subsampling led to the expectation that sequencing depth would affect the degree of clonotype sharing among donors. Incomplete sequencing was indicated by rarefaction of sorted-subset datasets, despite the large sequencing depth. When a handful of donors were compared, the shared fraction of clonotypes was about 5.4% for naive CD4, around 3.6% for naive CD8, roughly 2.3% for memory CD4, and roughly 0.4% for memory CD8. The small number of donors limited the genetic and exposure-history diversity represented.

The donors were healthy, HIV-negative adults with no recently reported acute infections or vaccinations. Every donor was a Caucasian adult residing in Nashville, Tennessee, USA. CD4+ T cells were enriched by magnetic negative selection; naive cells were then positively selected on CD45RA, and the negative fraction formed the memory subset. After blood collection by leukapheresis, PBMCs were isolated using Ficoll-Histopaque density gradient centrifugation and then cryopreserved in the vapor phase of liquid nitrogen. Purity and quantity of every magnetically sorted T cell population were checked by analytical flow cytometry. From each sorted fraction, genomic DNA was isolated and quantified by UV absorbance on a Nanodrop 2000c. Regarding this clone: Its cognate antigen has yet to be identified. Per-base qualities were not stored, and no clone one base away is much larger.

After removal of 1 base from V and 0 bases from J, the junction retains 6 bases not matched to a gene. The CDR3, from cysteine to phenylalanine, totals 17 residues. Only the CDR3 DNA is retained, 51 bases long and in frame from the first base. The germline V gene (reference sequence) provides CDR1 GTSNPN and CDR2 SVGIG. TCR CDR3 regions were amplified from genomic DNA by multiplex PCR using the deep immunoSEQ assay. Genomic DNA extracted from each cell subset was distributed evenly over all wells of several immunoSEQ 96-well plates, and each plate served as one replicate. For sorted subsets, roughly 200 ng of genomic DNA, equivalent to roughly 30,000 T cell genomes, went into each replicate PCR. The purified libraries were quantified using a Qubit 3.0 fluorometer, sized with a Bioanalyzer 2100, and then quantified again using the KAPA Library Quantification kit. A separate single-read 150-cycle Illumina NextSeq 550 flow cell was used to sequence each immunoSEQ 96-well plate. For the original study's pipeline: Because the immunoSEQ output included only junctional sequences and no quality scores, the filtering could not be the same as the filtering used for full-length reads. Sequences were annotated with PyIR, a Python wrapper for IgBLAST v1.9, using IMGT germline references to assign V/J genes and CDR3. Reads were filtered out if the reads had weak V/J assignments (E-value above 1e-6), no CDR3, stop codons, out-of-frame junctions, or ambiguous translated residues. V3J clonotypes were defined as sequences sharing an identical inferred V gene, J gene, and CDR3 amino acid sequence. To compute the percentage overlap between repertoires, the number of shared unique clonotypes was divided by the size of the smaller repertoire. Three approaches were used to assess repertoire richness: RTK rarefaction, the Chao1 estimator, and Recon v2.1 estimates of unobserved clonotypes. For all TCRbeta clonotypes obtained by the gDNA method from a handful of donors, generation probabilities were computed with OLGA. Held by TCRdb, this immuneACCESS table contains in-frame sequences only and omits some clones. Under half of the omission traces to an unresolved V gene where checked; the cause of the rest is unknown. V and J calls and clone size come straight from that table; D and trimming were deduced from the DNA. In all, the sample holds roughly 2,300,000 clones, and just under 95% of those were seen once. The ten largest clonotypes hold 0.3% to 0.4% of the sample.

The V and J segments used are TRBV30 and TRBJ2-6; 7 central nucleotides agree with TRBD1. Source material: naive CD4+ T cells from PBMCs. The cell subset or site label here, explained by the study, means: CD45RA+ positively selected. The source of this sequence is a man in his late teens or twenties in good health. Some clones in this sample may be carry-over from other donors' samples. The CDR3 amino acid sequence is: CAWSGDRLSSGANVLTF. The nucleotide sequence is given as TGTGCCTGGAGTGGGGACAGACTAAGCTCTGGGGCCAACGTCCTGACTTTC.